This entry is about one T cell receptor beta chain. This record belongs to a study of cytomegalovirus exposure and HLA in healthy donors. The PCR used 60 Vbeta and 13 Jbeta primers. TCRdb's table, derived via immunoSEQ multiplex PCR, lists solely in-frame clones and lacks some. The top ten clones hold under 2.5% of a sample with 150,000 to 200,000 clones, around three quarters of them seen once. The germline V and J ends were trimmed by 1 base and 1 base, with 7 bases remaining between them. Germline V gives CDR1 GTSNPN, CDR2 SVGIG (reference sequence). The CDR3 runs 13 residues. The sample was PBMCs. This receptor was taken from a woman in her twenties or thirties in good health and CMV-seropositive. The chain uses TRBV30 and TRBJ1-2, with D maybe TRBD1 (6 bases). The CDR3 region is CAWSGGRNYGYTF. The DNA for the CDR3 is TGTGCCTGGAGTGGGGGGCGTAACTATGGCTACACCTTC.